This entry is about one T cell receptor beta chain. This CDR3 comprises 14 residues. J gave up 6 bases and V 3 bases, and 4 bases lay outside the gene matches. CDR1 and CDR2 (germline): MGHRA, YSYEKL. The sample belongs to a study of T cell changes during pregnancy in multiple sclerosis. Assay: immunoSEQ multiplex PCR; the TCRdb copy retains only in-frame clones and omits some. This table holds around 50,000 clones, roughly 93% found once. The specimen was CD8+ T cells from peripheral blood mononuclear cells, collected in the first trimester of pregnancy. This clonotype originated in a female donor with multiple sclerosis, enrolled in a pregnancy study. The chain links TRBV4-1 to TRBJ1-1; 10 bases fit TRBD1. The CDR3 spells CASSHWDRGAEAFF. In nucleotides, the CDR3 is TGCGCCAGCAGCCACTGGGACAGGGGTGCTGAAGCTTTCTTT.